The sequence of this T cell receptor (beta chain) was determined in a study of post-analysis software for immune sequencing data. Study-wide results and caveats: Patients carried five TRBV segments more frequently than controls did, and TRBV5-6, TRBV5-1 and TRBV20-1 were among them.

In this sample, this clonotype turned up many times. Its antigen is unidentified. The CDR3 runs to 13 residues. V lost 1 base and J 8 bases, leaving 8 bases between the germline ends. The authors incorporated unique molecular identifiers into the TCR beta cDNA libraries. TCRdb reprocessed the PCR reads with MiXCR, giving one entry per CDR3 protein. The sample holds some 260,000 distinct CDR3 sequences, roughly a third seen once. This sequence originates from a girl between 5 and 17 years old with multiple sclerosis. The sample comprised blood. This chain connects TRBV12-3 or TRBV12-4 to TRBJ1-4; D not certain. The CDR3 DNA is TGTGCCAGCAGTTTAGTCGGAGGGGAAAAACTGTTTTTT. This encodes CASSLVGGEKLFF.